This is a list of T cell receptor beta chains from one sample in a study of blood T cell repertoires in COVID-19. Sequencing used immunoSEQ multiplex PCR; TCRdb keeps in-frame clones, though not all of them. The data hold more than 150,000 clones, with about 85% observed a single time. Sequencing input: peripheral blood. The receptors derive from a man aged 65-85 years who had recovered from COVID-19. Each CDR3 is given with its conserved first and last residue. The order of the fields is clone size, J gene, D gene, V gene, CDR3 protein, CDR3 DNA. The D gene is left open where the match is weak. Not all rows give a size; the values are once, few, many and, for expanded clones, a class.

size: NA; J: TRBJ2-2; D: NA; V: TRBV18; CDR3: CASSPASTGSTGELFF; DNA: TGTGCCAGCTCCCCGGCATCTACAGGGAGCACCGGGGAGCTGTTTTTT
size: NA; J: TRBJ2-1; D: TRBD2; V: TRBV10-1; CDR3: CASSVSGGSYNEQFF; DNA: TGCGCCAGCAGTGTTAGCGGGGGATCCTACAATGAGCAGTTCTTC
size: few; J: TRBJ2-3; D: NA; V: TRBV6-5; CDR3: CASSLGRGTDTQYF; DNA: TGTGCCAGCAGCCTGGGCAGGGGAACAGATACGCAGTATTTT
size: NA; J: TRBJ1-6; D: NA; V: TRBV5-4; CDR3: CASSSDSLPLHF; DNA: TGTGCCAGCAGCTCAGACAGTCTGCCCCTCCACTTT
size: NA; J: TRBJ1-2; D: NA; V: TRBV14; CDR3: CASSPTANYGYTF; DNA: TGTGCCAGCAGCCCGACAGCTAACTATGGCTACACCTTC
size: NA; J: TRBJ2-1; D: NA; V: TRBV9; CDR3: CASSVVVGAYNEQFF; DNA: TGTGCCAGCAGCGTAGTAGTAGGGGCCTACAATGAGCAGTTCTTC
size: NA; J: TRBJ2-1; D: NA; V: TRBV9; CDR3: CASSVSENSYNEQFF; DNA: TGTGCCAGCAGCGTCTCGGAGAACTCCTACAATGAGCAGTTCTTC
size: NA; J: TRBJ2-2; D: TRBD1; V: TRBV5-4; CDR3: CASSPPQGAPGELFF; DNA: TGTGCCAGCAGCCCACCACAGGGGGCGCCCGGGGAGCTGTTTTTT
size: NA; J: TRBJ1-1; D: NA; V: TRBV18; CDR3: CASSPIRDTEAFF; DNA: TGTGCCAGCTCACCAATCAGGGACACTGAAGCTTTCTTT
size: NA; J: TRBJ1-1; D: TRBD1; V: TRBV18; CDR3: CASSPQGAENTEAFF; DNA: TGTGCCAGCTCACCACAGGGGGCTGAGAACACTGAAGCTTTCTTT
size: NA; J: TRBJ2-7; D: TRBD2; V: TRBV5-4; CDR3: CASSHGTSDTYEQYF; DNA: TGTGCCAGCAGCCACGGGACTAGCGATACCTACGAGCAGTACTTC
size: NA; J: TRBJ1-1; D: TRBD1; V: TRBV6-5; CDR3: CASSYSNRGGTEAFF; DNA: TGTGCCAGCAGTTACTCGAACAGGGGGGGCACTGAAGCTTTCTTT
size: few; J: TRBJ2-3; D: TRBD2; V: TRBV5-4; CDR3: CASSWSGGRTDTQYF; DNA: TGTGCCAGCAGCTGGAGCGGGGGGCGCACAGATACGCAGTATTTT
size: NA; J: TRBJ2-3; D: NA; V: TRBV20-1; CDR3: CSASGGIRADTQYF; DNA: TGCAGTGCTAGTGGCGGGATACGCGCAGATACGCAGTATTTT
size: NA; J: TRBJ2-3; D: TRBD2; V: TRBV7-2; CDR3: CASSLRSGRIDTQYF; DNA: TGTGCCAGCAGCTTAAGGAGCGGGAGGATAGATACGCAGTATTTT
size: once; J: TRBJ2-4; D: NA; V: TRBV5-4; CDR3: CASSLKMTDKNIQYF; DNA: TGTGCCAGCAGCTTGAAGATGACAGACAAAAACATTCAGTACTTC
size: NA; J: TRBJ2-1; D: TRBD2; V: TRBV28; CDR3: CASRPSGTSGSVEQFF; DNA: TGTGCCAGCAGGCCATCAGGAACTAGCGGGAGTGTTGAGCAGTTCTTC
size: few; J: TRBJ2-3; D: NA; V: TRBV14; CDR3: CASSPGRANTDTQYF; DNA: TGTGCCAGCAGCCCCGGGCGGGCTAACACAGATACGCAGTATTTT
size: few; J: TRBJ1-6; D: NA; V: TRBV7-6; CDR3: CASSLQGLDSPLHF; DNA: TGTGCCAGCAGCTTACAGGGCCTCGATTCACCCCTCCACTTT
size: NA; J: TRBJ2-1; D: NA; V: TRBV20-1; CDR3: CSAQDNEQFF; DNA: TGCAGTGCCCAGGACAATGAGCAGTTCTTC
size: NA; J: TRBJ2-1; D: TRBD1; V: TRBV6-5; CDR3: CASNTGTGYEQFF; DNA: TGTGCCAGCAATACCGGGACAGGGTATGAGCAGTTCTTC
size: NA; J: TRBJ2-5; D: TRBD1; V: TRBV5-6; CDR3: CASMQGAETQYF; DNA: TGTGCCAGCATGCAGGGGGCAGAGACCCAGTACTTC
size: NA; J: TRBJ2-1; D: TRBD2; V: TRBV7-8; CDR3: CASSLNGHGTSVGDEQFF; DNA: TGTGCCAGCAGCTTAAACGGCCATGGGACTAGCGTCGGCGATGAGCAGTTCTTC
size: NA; J: TRBJ2-1; D: TRBD1; V: TRBV5-5; CDR3: CASTLRTGGNEQFF; DNA: TGTGCCAGCACCTTACGAACAGGGGGGAATGAGCAGTTCTTC
size: NA; J: TRBJ1-2; D: NA; V: TRBV7-2; CDR3: CASSPRWGRLNYGYTF; DNA: TGTGCCAGCAGCCCCAGGTGGGGGAGGTTAAACTATGGCTACACCTTC
size: NA; J: TRBJ2-1; D: NA; V: TRBV18; CDR3: CASSTIGVEQFF; DNA: TGTGCCAGCTCAACTATCGGGGTTGAGCAGTTCTTC
size: NA; J: TRBJ1-2; D: NA; V: TRBV2; CDR3: CASTGLGGYTF; DNA: TGTGCCAGCACCGGACTCGGTGGCTACACCTTC
size: NA; J: TRBJ2-6; D: NA; V: TRBV27; CDR3: CASTTEPRAGANVLTF; DNA: TGTGCCAGCACCACCGAGCCGAGGGCTGGGGCCAACGTCCTGACTTTC
size: NA; J: TRBJ1-5; D: NA; V: TRBV4-2; CDR3: CASSQIGGGGPSNQPQHF; DNA: TGTGCCAGCAGCCAAATAGGGGGAGGGGGGCCTAGCAATCAGCCCCAGCATTTT
size: NA; J: TRBJ1-2; D: TRBD1; V: TRBV7-3; CDR3: CASSSGQGHGYTF; DNA: TGTGCCAGCAGCTCGGGACAGGGTCACGGCTACACCTTC
size: few; J: TRBJ2-3; D: TRBD1; V: TRBV19; CDR3: CASDTGTGRDTQYF; DNA: TGTGCCAGTGATACCGGGACAGGGAGAGATACGCAGTATTTT
size: NA; J: TRBJ1-1; D: NA; V: TRBV29-1; CDR3: CSVEQDWNTEAFF; DNA: TGCAGCGTTGAACAGGACTGGAACACTGAAGCTTTCTTT
size: NA; J: TRBJ1-5; D: TRBD1; V: TRBV6-5; CDR3: CASIRGREQPQHF; DNA: TGTGCCAGCATCAGGGGGCGGGAACAGCCCCAGCATTTT
size: NA; J: TRBJ2-1; D: TRBD2; V: TRBV13; CDR3: CASSQTSGRAYNEQFF; DNA: TGTGCCAGCAGCCAAACTAGCGGGAGGGCCTACAATGAGCAGTTCTTC
size: NA; J: TRBJ2-1; D: TRBD1; V: TRBV18; CDR3: CASSPPGQGNMAEQFF; DNA: TGTGCCAGCTCACCCCCGGGACAGGGGAATATGGCTGAGCAGTTCTTC
size: NA; J: TRBJ2-7; D: TRBD1; V: TRBV9; CDR3: CASSVGTGSSYEQYF; DNA: TGTGCCAGCAGCGTAGGGACAGGAAGCTCCTACGAGCAGTACTTC
size: NA; J: TRBJ1-3; D: TRBD1; V: TRBV6-5; CDR3: CASSNEGQGNTIYF; DNA: TGTGCCAGCAGCAACGAGGGACAGGGAAACACCATATATTTT
size: once; J: TRBJ2-2; D: TRBD2; V: TRBV24-1; CDR3: CATSSGLASNTGELFF; DNA: TGTGCCACCAGTAGTGGACTAGCGTCGAACACCGGGGAGCTGTTTTTT
size: NA; J: TRBJ2-1; D: NA; V: TRBV21-1; CDR3: CASSKETGDPYNEQFF; DNA: TGTGCCAGCAGCAAAGAGACGGGAGACCCCTACAATGAGCAGTTCTTC
size: NA; J: TRBJ1-4; D: TRBD1; V: TRBV5-5; CDR3: CASSFSGQGDEKLFF; DNA: TGTGCCAGCAGCTTCTCGGGACAGGGTGATGAAAAACTGTTTTTT
size: NA; J: TRBJ2-1; D: NA; V: TRBV5-6; CDR3: CASSPGWNEQFF; DNA: TGTGCCAGCAGCCCAGGGTGGAATGAGCAGTTCTTC
size: NA; J: TRBJ1-1; D: TRBD1; V: TRBV3-1/TRBV3-2; CDR3: CASSPSGTEVAEAFF; DNA: TGTGCCAGCAGCCCTTCCGGGACAGAGGTCGCTGAAGCTTTCTTT
size: NA; J: TRBJ2-2; D: TRBD1; V: TRBV19; CDR3: CASSDPGQGRTGELFF; DNA: TGTGCCAGTAGTGATCCGGGACAGGGCCGGACCGGGGAGCTGTTTTTT
size: NA; J: TRBJ2-1; D: NA; V: TRBV2; CDR3: CASTIWSNEQFF; DNA: TGTGCCAGCACCATTTGGAGCAATGAGCAGTTCTTC
size: NA; J: TRBJ1-5; D: TRBD1; V: TRBV6-6; CDR3: CASSKTGAPSNQPQHF; DNA: TGTGCCAGCAGTAAAACAGGGGCGCCCAGCAATCAGCCCCAGCATTTT
size: NA; J: TRBJ1-1; D: TRBD1; V: TRBV9; CDR3: CASSVGQGVMNTEAFF; DNA: TGTGCCAGCAGCGTGGGACAGGGAGTCATGAACACTGAAGCTTTCTTT
size: NA; J: TRBJ1-1; D: TRBD1; V: TRBV5-4; CDR3: CASSFTGGIEAFF; DNA: TGTGCCAGCAGCTTTACAGGGGGAATTGAAGCTTTCTTT
size: NA; J: TRBJ1-1; D: TRBD1; V: TRBV6-5; CDR3: CATTPTGVNTEAFF; DNA: TGTGCCACTACCCCTACAGGGGTGAACACTGAAGCTTTCTTT
size: few; J: TRBJ2-1; D: NA; V: TRBV5-1; CDR3: CASSLGRTLYYNEQFF; DNA: TGCGCCAGCAGCTTGGGGCGGACTCTCTACTACAATGAGCAGTTCTTC
size: NA; J: TRBJ2-3; D: NA; V: TRBV7-9; CDR3: CASSRGLGNTDTDTQYF; DNA: TGTGCCAGCAGCCGCGGACTCGGGAACACTGACACAGATACGCAGTATTTT
size: NA; J: TRBJ1-5; D: TRBD1; V: TRBV6-2/TRBV6-3; CDR3: CASSDRGRDQPQHF; DNA: TGTGCCAGCAGTGACAGGGGACGGGATCAGCCCCAGCATTTT
size: NA; J: TRBJ1-1; D: NA; V: TRBV3-1/TRBV3-2; CDR3: CASSQDSPDWRAGEAFF; DNA: TGTGCCAGCAGCCAAGATTCTCCTGATTGGAGGGCGGGCGAAGCTTTCTTT
size: once; J: TRBJ2-7; D: TRBD1; V: TRBV6-6; CDR3: CASRQRAGGGYEQYF; DNA: TGTGCCAGCAGACAAAGGGCAGGGGGCGGCTACGAGCAGTACTTC
size: NA; J: TRBJ2-7; D: NA; V: TRBV5-1; CDR3: CASSLEPGRYEQYF; DNA: TGCGCCAGCAGCTTGGAGCCCGGTCGCTACGAGCAGTACTTC
size: NA; J: TRBJ2-7; D: TRBD1; V: TRBV7-8; CDR3: CASSLAVGTGLYEQYF; DNA: TGTGCCAGCAGCTTAGCGGTAGGGACAGGGCTATACGAGCAGTACTTC
size: NA; J: TRBJ2-1; D: TRBD2; V: TRBV6-5; CDR3: CASSYDSGFYNEQFF; DNA: TGTGCCAGCAGTTATGATAGCGGGTTCTACAATGAGCAGTTCTTC
size: NA; J: TRBJ2-7; D: NA; V: TRBV20-1; CDR3: CSAGGYEQYF; DNA: TGCAGTGCTGGGGGGTACGAGCAGTACTTC
size: NA; J: TRBJ2-4; D: TRBD1; V: TRBV15; CDR3: CATSMQGANIQYF; DNA: TGTGCCACCAGCATGCAGGGGGCAAACATTCAGTACTTC
size: NA; J: TRBJ2-7; D: NA; V: TRBV25-1; CDR3: CASSELGGYEQYF; DNA: TGTGCCAGCAGTGAATTAGGCGGCTACGAGCAGTACTTC
size: NA; J: TRBJ2-7; D: NA; V: TRBV4-3; CDR3: CASSSRLDGRGGNEQYF; DNA: TGCGCCAGCAGCTCAAGGCTCGACGGGAGAGGCGGGAACGAGCAGTACTTC